The TCR beta chain under discussion was sequenced for a study of blood T cell repertoires in COVID-19. About the research overall: Acute and convalescent COVID-19 samples came from the United States, Italy and Spain. Sources were T cells, B-cell-depleted T cells, or PBMCs; the material itself was cDNA or gDNA.

TCRdb keeps only in-frame clones here, not all; method: immunoSEQ multiplex PCR. The sample contains about 220,000 clones, about 80% of which appear only once. The germline V gene encodes CDR1 SGHRS and CDR2 YFSETQ. The CDR3 has 16 amino acids. Trimming took 1 base from V and 1 from J, leaving 14 bases between them. The sample consisted of peripheral blood. The receptor comes from an older woman with acute or convalescent COVID-19. The V and J genes are TRBV5-1 and TRBJ1-1; tentatively, D is TRBD1 (5 bases). The CDR3 region is CASSLSPLGQNTEAFF. As DNA, the CDR3 is TGCGCCAGCAGCTTGTCCCCTCTAGGACAGAACACTGAAGCTTTCTTT. Full variable domain (missing parts from reference TRBV5-1 and TRBJ1-1): KAGVTQTPRYLIKTRGQQVTLSCSPISGHRSVSWYQQTPGQGLQFLFEYFSETQRNKGNFPGRFSGRQFSNSRSEMNVSTLELGDSALYLCASSLSPLGQNTEAFFGQGTRLTVV.